This T cell receptor (beta chain) was retrieved from a study of breast tumors, draining lymph nodes, adjacent tissues. Samples came from axillary lymph nodes draining the breast cancer. Broader study findings: Compared with lymph nodes, tumors were less diverse; compared with nontumor tissue, more. Data fit most tumor T cells coming from lymph node, expanding in tumor.

This clonotype was picked up many times. Its antigen is still unknown. The germline V gene has CDR1 MNHNS and CDR2 SASEGT. V lost 4 bases, J lost 1 base, and 5 bases stayed unmatched. The CDR3 contains 15 residues. Each CDR3 protein gets one entry after TCRdb re-called the multiplex PCR reads with MiXCR. The sample yields around 120,000 distinct CDR3 sequences, just under 20% seen once. The chain is built from TRBV6-1 and TRBJ2-3, with 7 bases matching TRBD2. The TCR sequence derives from a female donor with breast cancer. Some clones in this sample may be carry-over from other donors' samples. Sequencing was performed on axillary lymph node tissue. The CDR3 spells CASSGGAGRTDTQYF. The CDR3 nucleotides are TGTGCCAGCAGTGGGGGAGCGGGGCGCACAGATACGCAGTATTTT.